These 25 T cell receptor beta chains share one sample of origin, sequenced in a study of tumor-infiltrating lymphocytes in primary liver carcinoma. From 450 to 550 ng total RNA, TCR beta cDNA was generated with a primer in the constant region. Library construction for TCR beta comprised three nested multiplex PCR rounds performed with slightly modified ARM-PCR. TRBV1-TRBV30 forward primers and a C-beta reverse primer were used in the first two PCR rounds, which each ran for approximately 11 cycles. TCRdb re-called the multiplex PCR reads with MiXCR, one entry per CDR3 protein. The sample has about 35,000 distinct CDR3 sequences, roughly 70% seen once. The study co-extracted DNA and RNA from 20-30 mg of unsorted bulk tissue. Sequenced: liver tumor tissue from sampling region 4. This sample's subset: tumor region T4, right-lateral pole. Every receptor here comes from a man aged 35-49 years with primary liver carcinoma and hepatitis B virus infection.

In the case of this clonotype: An end of the junction does not agree with germline; a read error may underlie this. The rearrangement uses TRBV14 and TRBJ1-6; D call uncertain. The germline CDR1 and CDR2 sequences are SGHDN and FVKESK. CDR3 length equals 15 residues. The CDR3 DNA follows: TGTGCCAGCAGCAAGGAGACACTCGCTAATTCACCCCTCCGCTTT. Residues: CASSKETLANSPLRF.

Details on this clonotype: An end of the junction differs from the germline gene, which may be a read error. The chain couples TRBV12-3 or TRBV12-4 to TRBJ2-7; D may correspond to TRBD1 or TRBD2 (5 bases each). CDR3 length equals 15 residues. CDR3 protein: CASSLVSRDLYEQCF. The CDR3 nucleotides read TGTGCCAGCAGTTTGGTATCCAGGGACCTCTACGAGCAGTGCTTC.

This clonotype showed up just once. This sequence joins TRBV2 and TRBJ2-7; D might be TRBD2 (5 bases). Germline CDR1 reads SNHLY; CDR2 reads FYNNEI. The CDR3 spans 13 residues. Trimming cost V 4 bases and J 9 bases, with 16 bases left between them. Here the CDR3 reads CASSAPGEGGQYF. The CDR3 bases are TGTGCCAGCAGTGCTCCGGGCGAGGGCGGGCAGTACTTC. Full variable domain (missing parts from reference TRBV2 and TRBJ2-7): EPEVTQTPSHQVTQMGQEVILRCVPISNHLYFYWYRQILGQKVEFLVSFYNNEISEKSEIFDDQFSVERPDGSNFTLKIRSTKLEDSAMYFCASSAPGEGGQYFGPGTRLTVT.

This clonotype was detected only a few times. A junction boundary mismatches the germline segment, possibly from a read error. The chain is built from TRBV28 and TRBJ2-3; D gene uncertain. This CDR3 has 12 amino acids. The germline V gene encodes CDR1 MDHEN and CDR2 SYDVKM. The CDR3: CTSTRQSDTQYF. The CDR3 DNA reads TGTACCAGCACCCGCCAATCAGATACGCAGTATTTT.

For this clonotype: One end of the junction is discordant with germline, which a read error may explain. This rearrangement joins TRBV12-3 or TRBV12-4 to TRBJ2-5; tentative D call: TRBD2 (5 bases). This CDR3 region has 14 residues. The CDR3 reads CAISSERTGETRYF. The CDR3 DNA follows: TGTGCCATTAGTTCAGAGCGTACCGGGGAGACCCGGTACTTC.

A word on this clonotype: Here the CDR3 omits its conserved ending phenylalanine or tryptophan, so a read error is the likely source. The chain has TRBV12-3 or TRBV12-4 and TRBJ2-5; D is perhaps TRBD2 (6 bases). This CDR3 comprises 13 residues. The CDR3 nucleotides read TGTACCAGCAGCCGATGCGGGACAGAGACCCAGTACTTA. As protein: CTSSRCGTETQYL.

With regard to this clonotype: A read error is likely, as this CDR3 ends without the conserved phenylalanine or tryptophan. DNA of the CDR3: TGTGTCATCAGGCTCACAGGGTCGACTCAGCCCCAGCATCTT. This codes for CVIRLTGSTQPQHL. The chain is built from TRBV28 and TRBJ1-5; D is possibly TRBD1 (6 bases). CDR1 MDHEN and CDR2 SYDVKM come from the germline V gene. The CDR3 is 14 residues long.

The chain has TRBV12-3 or TRBV12-4 and TRBJ1-4, with D possibly being TRBD1 (5 bases). The CDR3 runs 15 residues. Trimming stripped 3 bases from V and 15 bases from J, with 23 bases between. CDR3 DNA sequence: TGTGCCAGCAGTTTCAGTCTGGGGGGAAATGAAGAATTGTTTTTT. This translates into CASSFSLGGNEELFF.

To note about this clonotype: Sequence at one end of the junction differs from germline and may be a read error. J is TRBJ2-2 and V is TRBV6-4; 8 nucleotides align to TRBD2. Germline values: CDR1 MRHNA, CDR2 SNTAGT. The CDR3 has 13 amino acids. CDR3 in DNA: TGTGCCAACAGTAGCGGGAACACCGGGGAGCCGTTTTTT. As protein: CANSSGNTGEPFF.

Worth noting for this clonotype: No conserved phenylalanine or tryptophan ends this CDR3, so it is likely a read error. The chain recombines TRBV28 with TRBJ2-7, with a tentative D call TRBD1 (5 bases). The CDR3 is 15 residues long. Germline CDR1 reads MDHEN; CDR2 reads SYDVKM. CDR3 loop: CASSSTYRNLYEQYL. CDR3 DNA sequence: TGTGCTAGCAGTTCCACTTACAGGAACCTCTACGAGCAGTACCTC.

The count of this clonotype is one. The chain employs TRBV11-1 and TRBJ2-3, with D perhaps TRBD1 (5 bases). Trimming shortened V by 4 bases and J by 11 bases, and 16 bases separated the two germline ends. Per the germline V gene, CDR1 is SGHAT and CDR2 is FQDESV (reference sequence). The CDR3 is made up of 13 amino acids. CDR3 nucleotide sequence: TGTGCCAGCAGCTCGATCAGAACAGGTATGCAGTATTTT. Residues: CASSSIRTGMQYF.

Concerning this clonotype: One end of the junction fails to match germline, which may point to a read error. The chain links TRBV5-8 to TRBJ2-1; TRBD2 matches at 13 bases. This CDR3 is 16 amino acids long. From germline, CDR1 is SGHTS and CDR2 YDEGEE. CDR3 loop: CVSSSGLAGLYNEQFF. As DNA, the CDR3 is TGTGTCAGCAGCTCGGGACTAGCGGGATTATACAATGAGCAGTTTTTC.

The genes are TRBV11-1 and TRBJ2-3; unclear D gene. CDR1 is SGHAT, CDR2 FQDESV, per germline (reference sequence). There are 14 residues in the CDR3. This CDR3 reads CVNSLRSDTDTQYF. The DNA of the CDR3 is TGTGTCAATAGCCTAAGGTCCGACACAGATACGCAGTATTTT.

This clonotype has a single count. A much bigger clone sits one base away, suggesting this may be a read error. The chain uses TRBV11-2 and TRBJ2-5; 8 bases agree with TRBD2. From germline, CDR1 is SGHAT and CDR2 FQNNGV. The CDR3 loop spans 14 amino acids. Here the CDR3 reads CVSTSSGRGETQYF. CDR3 in DNA: TGTGTCAGCACCAGCTCCGGGAGGGGGGAGACCCAGTACTTT.

With respect to this clonotype: One base away lies a much larger clone, so this may be a sequencing read error. Without the conserved terminal phenylalanine or tryptophan, this CDR3 likely stems from a read error. This chain uses TRBV5-1 with TRBJ2-3; D ambiguous. In germline, CDR1 is SGHRS, CDR2 YFSETQ. The CDR3 spans 15 residues. The CDR3 region is CTSSEYISSTDTQYY. Here the CDR3 DNA reads TGCACCAGCAGCGAGTACATCTCTAGCACAGATACGCAGTATTAT.

Comments on this clonotype: A read error may explain this, as a much larger clone is one base away. The chain recombines TRBV4-3 with TRBJ2-5; D is undetermined. Germline V gives CDR1 LGHNA, CDR2 YSLEER. The CDR3 is made up of 15 amino acids. CDR3 protein: CASSQPVRLTEAQYF. The CDR3 DNA is TGCGCCAGCAGCCAACCAGTCCGTTTGACTGAGGCCCAATACTTC.

The chain couples TRBV29-1 to TRBJ2-7; D is undetermined. Trimming removed 5 bases from V and 4 bases from J, with 18 bases in between. Germline V lookup: CDR1 SQVTM, CDR2 ANQGSEA. The CDR3 has 14 residues. CDR3: CSVRTTQTSYEQYF. CDR3 DNA: TGCAGCGTTAGGACGACTCAAACGTCATACGAGCAGTACTTC.

Concerning this clonotype itself: The conserved closing phenylalanine or tryptophan is absent in this CDR3, likely reflecting a read error. The DNA is left out, because the CDR3 cannot be placed on it with certainty; the CDR3 is given as TCRdb lists it. The rearrangement uses TRBV7-8 and TRBJ2-5; TRBD2 is taken as the D call from the table, unchecked against the DNA. The CDR3 sequence runs 14 residues, both termini included. CDR1 is SGHVS, CDR2 FQNEAQ, per germline. This CDR3 is CASSLGSGQETHYI.

Worth noting for this clonotype: Mismatch with germline at one junction end may stem from a read error. The chain joins TRBV20-1 to TRBJ2-3, with a tentative D call TRBD2 (6 bases). From germline, CDR1 is DFQATT and CDR2 SNEGSKA (reference sequence). The CDR3 is 15 residues long. DNA for the CDR3: TGCGGTGCTAGCTTCTCCGGGAGCGCCACAGATACGCAGTATTTT. This translates into CGASFSGSATDTQYF.

The chain couples TRBV11-1 to TRBJ2-4; TRBD1 agrees at 9 bases. Germline V gene data show CDR1 as SGHAT and CDR2 as FQDESV (reference sequence). The CDR3 extends over 17 amino acids. Trimming cost V 4 bases and J 6 bases; bases outside gene matches: 13. The CDR3 region is CASSYSGQGASINIQYF. The CDR3 DNA reads as TGTGCCAGCAGCTATTCGGGACAGGGAGCATCAATAAACATTCAGTACTTC.

As concerns this clonotype: At one boundary the junction diverges from the germline segment, which might be a read error. The chain joins TRBV5-1 to TRBJ2-1, with a tentative D call TRBD1 (6 bases). The CDR3 has 16 residues. In germline, CDR1 is SGHRS, CDR2 YFSETQ. CDR3 region: CASNLTGRSSYNEQFF. Here the CDR3 DNA reads TGCGCCAGCAACTTGACAGGCAGGAGTAGTTACAATGAGCAGTTCTTC.

In the case of this clonotype: The conserved phenylalanine or tryptophan is not found at the CDR3 terminus, so this likely reflects a read error. This rearrangement joins TRBV11-2 to TRBJ2-4; 10 bases map to TRBD2. Germline assignment: CDR1 SGHAT and CDR2 FQNNGV. Losses at the gene ends were 0 bases for V and 1 base for J; bases not matched to a gene: 3. CDR3 length: 17 residues. The CDR3 loop is CASSLDTSGIAKNIQYL. Written as DNA, the CDR3 is TGTGCCAGCAGCTTAGATACTAGCGGGATCGCCAAAAACATTCAGTACCTC.

About this clonotype itself: This clone may be a read error of a much larger clone one base away. This chain uses TRBV20-1 with TRBJ1-1; 7 nucleotides match TRBD1. This CDR3 region has 12 residues. CDR1 and CDR2 from the germline V gene are DFQATT and SNEGSKA (reference sequence). The CDR3 is CSAPDRNTEASF. As DNA, the CDR3 is TGCAGTGCCCCGGACAGGAACACTGAAGCTTCCTTT.

On this clonotype: Without the conserved terminal phenylalanine or tryptophan, this CDR3 likely stems from a read error. The chain is built from TRBV7-9 and TRBJ2-7; D gene unclear. Trimming cost V 3 bases and J 2 bases, with 11 bases left between them. The CDR3 spans 14 residues. CDR1 and CDR2 from the germline V gene are SEHNR and FQNEAQ (reference sequence). CDR3 loop: CASSFDLLPYEQYI. CDR3 DNA sequence: TGTGCCAGCAGCTTCGACTTACTACCCTACGAGCAGTACATC.

A word on this clonotype: Sequence at one end of the junction differs from germline and may be a read error. This sequence joins TRBV5-1 and TRBJ1-2, with TRBD1 matching over 7 bases. This CDR3 has 15 amino acids. Germline-derived CDR1 and CDR2 are SGHRS and YFSETQ. This chain's CDR3 is CASSLDAGRGAGYTF. The CDR3 nucleotides are TGCGCCAGTAGCTTGGACGCAGGCAGGGGGGCCGGCTACACCTTC.